A single sample is the source of the 18 T cell receptor beta chains below, sequenced in a study of T cells in Graves' hyperthyroidism and ophthalmopathy (dated by TCRdb to between 2018 and 2020). Library creation used multiplex PCR. TCRdb records Illumina HiSeq 2000 as the sequencer. The TCR beta CDR3 regions were amplified from RNA transcripts. The first round of RT-PCR for the TCR CDR3 was performed with the HTBI primer set and the Qiagen OneStep RT-PCR kit. TCRdb took the public reads, trimmed them with fastp at Q25, ran MiXCR for clone calling and kept in-frame beta chains. One record per CDR3 amino acid sequence lists the most common genes and DNA. The sample table holds 540,000 or so distinct CDR3 sequences, of which 15% to 19% were seen once. Around 6.6% of the sample belongs to the ten largest clones. The sequencing sample was made of blood. The origin of the receptors is a woman in her twenties or thirties with Graves' hyperthyroidism.

This clonotype was picked up many times. The chain couples TRBV7-9 to TRBJ2-3; 7 bases match TRBD1. Trimming at V came to 0 bases and at J to 2 bases, leaving 5 bases not matched to a gene. Per germline, CDR1 SEHNR and CDR2 FQNEAQ (reference sequence). The CDR3 loop spans 16 amino acids. The CDR3 nucleotides read TGTGCCAGCAGCTTAGCGACAGGGACCAACACAGATACGCAGTATTTT. Translating it yields CASSLATGTNTDTQYF.

The table lists this clonotype with a few counts. The CDR3 DNA follows: TGTGCCAGCAGCTTAGGGTCGACAGGGGGCACAGATACGCAGTATTTT. Its protein is CASSLGSTGGTDTQYF. The V call is TRBV7-9, the J call TRBJ2-3; 8 bases fit TRBD1. This CDR3 region has 16 residues. Trimming took 1 base from V and 1 from J; bases not matched to a gene: 4. Germline V gene lookup returns CDR1 SEHNR and CDR2 FQNEAQ (reference sequence).

Ten or more counts support this clonotype. CDR3 DNA sequence: TGCGCCAGCAGCCAGGGACTAGCGGGAAACAATGAGCAGTTCTTC. Translating it yields CASSQGLAGNNEQFF. The V call is TRBV4-3, the J call TRBJ2-1; 13 bases fit TRBD2. CDR3 size: 15 residues. Germline CDR1 LGHNA, CDR2 YSLEER. With V trimmed by 3 bases and J by 5 bases, 1 base remained unmatched.

This clonotype was counted many times. The rearrangement joins TRBV20-1 to TRBJ1-1, with 7 positions matching TRBD1. Germline values: CDR1 DFQATT, CDR2 SNEGSKA (reference sequence). CDR3 length: 15 amino acids. V gave up 1 base and J gave up 0 bases; unmatched junction bases: 5. The CDR3 sequence: CSARVNRGMNTEAFF. CDR3 sequence (DNA): TGCAGTGCTAGAGTGAACAGGGGCATGAACACTGAAGCTTTCTTT.

The gene calls are TRBV19 and TRBJ1-2; D is undetermined. The CDR3 is 15 amino acids. The V gene's germline CDR1 is LNHDA and CDR2 SQIVND (reference sequence). Trimming pared 4 bases from V and 4 bases from J, leaving 16 bases between. The CDR3 DNA reads TGTGCCAGTAGTAGCCCCACTCAGGTGCGCTATGGCTACACCTTC. It codes for CASSSPTQVRYGYTF.

In this sample, this clonotype turned up a few times. J is TRBJ1-2 and V is TRBV7-8; weak D call: TRBD1 (6 bases). The V and J ends lost 0 bases and 0 bases respectively, with 14 bases between them. Looked up from germline, CDR1 is SGHVS and CDR2 is FQNEAQ. The CDR3 is 17 amino acids. Here the CDR3 reads CASSLAQGTSPNYGYTF. CDR3 coding DNA: TGTGCCAGCAGCTTAGCCCAGGGGACAAGCCCTAACTATGGCTACACCTTC.

This clonotype occurred a few times. This sequence joins TRBV20-1 and TRBJ2-4; no reliable D call. CDR3 length: 13 residues. V shed 4 bases and J shed 8 bases, with 15 bases lying between them. Germline loops: CDR1 DFQATT, CDR2 SNEGSKA (reference sequence). This CDR3 is CSAMTPDGDIQYF. CDR3 in DNA: TGCAGTGCTATGACTCCCGATGGGGACATTCAGTACTTC.

This clonotype was observed a handful of times. No conserved phenylalanine or tryptophan ends this CDR3, so it is likely a read error. The chain uses TRBV9 and TRBJ2-2, with D perhaps TRBD1 (5 bases). Germline CDR1 and CDR2: SGDLS and YYNGEE. The CDR3 covers 16 residues. Deletions cut 4 bases from V and 0 bases from J, with 13 bases between. In nucleotides, the CDR3 is TGTGCCAGCAGCCCCCGGACACTCGCGAACACCGGGGAGCTGTTTCTT. Translation gives CASSPRTLANTGELFL.

In its sample, this clonotype was seen many times. The V gene is TRBV18, the J gene TRBJ2-7, with D uncertain. Trimming took 0 bases from V and 0 from J, leaving 9 bases between them. The germline V gene has CDR1 KGHSH and CDR2 LQKENI. This CDR3 contains 15 residues. The CDR3 DNA reads as TGTGCCAGCTCACCACCGGTACCTTCCTCCTACGAGCAGTACTTC. This codes for CASSPPVPSSYEQYF.

This clonotype came up many times. The chain is built from TRBV11-3 and TRBJ2-3; D could derive from TRBD1 or TRBD2 (5 bases each). There are 15 residues in the CDR3. V was clipped by 5 bases and J by 0 bases, with 12 bases between them. From germline, CDR1 is SGHNT and CDR2 YENEEA. The CDR3 loop reads CASSPGRTSTDTQYF. Here the CDR3 DNA reads TGTGCCAGCAGCCCGGGACGGACTAGCACAGATACGCAGTATTTT.

This clonotype was seen repeatedly, ten times or more. For the CDR3, the DNA is TGTGCCAGCAGGCGACTAGCGGGGGACAATGAGCAGTTCTTC. Translation gives CASRRLAGDNEQFF. V is TRBV12-3 or TRBV12-4 and J is TRBJ2-1; TRBD2 agrees at 12 bases. The length of the CDR3 is 14 residues. With V trimmed by 6 bases and J by 5 bases, 2 bases remained unmatched.

This clonotype has just a few counts. CDR3 in amino acids: CASSLGVGVSYNEQFF. CDR3 nucleotide sequence: TGTGCCAGCAGCTTGGGTGTGGGAGTGTCCTACAATGAGCAGTTCTTC. The V gene is TRBV5-6, the J gene TRBJ2-1; D possibly corresponds to TRBD2 (5 bases). CDR1 is SGHDT, CDR2 YYEEEE, per germline. CDR3 length: 16 amino acids. Trimming shortened V by 0 bases and J by 1 base, and 11 bases separated the two germline ends.

This clonotype was picked up a small number of times. The gene calls are TRBV3-1 and TRBJ1-2, with D tentatively TRBD1 (5 bases). The V end was cut by 3 bases, the J end by 3 bases, with 14 bases between. CDR1 and CDR2 (germline): LGHDT, YNNKEL (reference sequence). This CDR3 is 15 amino acids long. CDR3 protein: CASSQRGLDYYGYTF. The CDR3 DNA follows: TGTGCCAGCAGCCAGAGGGGACTGGACTACTATGGCTACACCTTC.

This clonotype was detected a few times. CDR3 sequence: CSARGYSEGEQFF. In DNA form, the CDR3 reads TGCAGTGCTAGAGGCTATAGCGAGGGTGAGCAGTTCTTC. The chain employs TRBV20-1 and TRBJ2-1; a possible D gene is TRBD2 (5 bases). The germline V and J ends were trimmed by 1 base and 9 bases, with 13 bases remaining between them. Germline CDR1 and CDR2: DFQATT and SNEGSKA (reference sequence). The length of the CDR3 is 13 residues.

This clonotype appeared a few times. The rearrangement links TRBV3-1 to TRBJ1-4; D ambiguous. From germline, CDR1 is LGHDT and CDR2 YNNKEL (reference sequence). Trimming pared 3 bases from V and 3 bases from J, leaving 5 bases between. The CDR3 spans 13 residues. The CDR3 sequence: CASSHIANEKLFF. DNA of the CDR3: TGTGCCAGCAGCCATATAGCTAATGAAAAACTGTTTTTT.

This clonotype was picked up a small number of times. The CDR3 loop reads CAISESGGSWGEKLFF. The CDR3 nucleotides are TGTGCCATCAGTGAGTCCGGAGGGTCCTGGGGTGAAAAACTGTTTTTT. The genes are TRBV10-3 and TRBJ1-4; no definite D call. CDR1 ENHRY and CDR2 SYGVKD come from the germline V gene. The CDR3 is 16 amino acids. The V end lost 0 bases, the J end lost 7 bases, and 15 bases lay between the germline ends.

This chain links TRBV28 with TRBJ2-1; 7 bases fit TRBD1. Losses at the gene ends were 7 bases for V and 4 bases for J; bases not matched to a gene: 10. CDR1 is MDHEN, CDR2 SYDVKM, per germline. This CDR3 is 15 amino acids long. The CDR3 here is CASNFFEGAYNEQFF. Written as DNA, the CDR3 is TGTGCCAGCAATTTCTTCGAGGGGGCATACAATGAGCAGTTCTTC.

In its sample, this clonotype was seen many times. The genes are TRBV5-1 and TRBJ2-2, with no clear D. The germline V gene has CDR1 SGHRS and CDR2 YFSETQ. V shed 4 bases and J shed 0 bases, with 13 bases lying between them. The CDR3 covers 16 residues. The CDR3 DNA follows: TGCGCCAGCAGCCAGTATGGCGGAACGAACACCGGGGAGCTGTTTTTT. Translated, it gives CASSQYGGTNTGELFF.